Shown below are 23 T cell receptor beta chains from a single sample sequenced in a study of CD8 T cells in ankylosing spondylitis. Using its own MiXCR run on the 5' RACE reads, TCRdb lists one record per CDR3 protein. There are a few hundred thousand distinct CDR3 sequences in the sample; 15% to 20% occur only once, and 42% lies in the top ten. Notes on the study in general: A motif of roughly 8 highly homologous TCR beta variants was seen as apparently characteristic of ankylosing spondylitis blood.

No cognate antigen is known for these TCRs. What was sequenced was blood, either unsorted or a sorted T cell fraction (not recorded which). The receptors were sampled from a male donor with ankylosing spondylitis.

The chain is built from TRBV20-1 and TRBJ2-5; 12 bases line up with TRBD2. The germline CDR1 and CDR2 sequences are DFQATT and SNEGSKA (reference sequence). The CDR3 spans 16 residues. Trimming cost V 6 bases and J 1 base; bases outside gene matches: 9. CDR3 protein: CSAISGLAGIQETQYF. The CDR3 nucleotides are TGCAGTGCCATCTCCGGACTAGCGGGAATCCAAGAGACCCAGTACTTC.

This clonotype was seen only a few times. The chain employs TRBV20-1 and TRBJ2-7; D remains unclear. The V and J ends lost 6 bases and 0 bases respectively, with 15 bases between them. The V gene's germline CDR1 is DFQATT and CDR2 SNEGSKA (reference sequence). The CDR3 totals 14 residues. CDR3 sequence: CSAEVGESSYEQYF. The CDR3 nucleotides are TGCAGTGCCGAGGTGGGCGAGAGCTCCTACGAGCAGTACTTC.

V is TRBV7-9 and J is TRBJ1-2; D uncertain. In germline, CDR1 is SEHNR, CDR2 FQNEAQ (reference sequence). This CDR3 has 11 residues. Trimming took 8 bases from V and 2 from J, leaving 6 bases between them. The CDR3 loop is CASDENYGYTF. DNA of the CDR3: TGTGCCAGCGACGAAAACTATGGCTACACCTTC.

This clonotype was observed many times. CDR3 DNA sequence: TGTGCCAGTAGTATAATGTTATTCGTCACAGATACGCAGTATTTT. Translation: CASSIMLFVTDTQYF. This rearrangement joins TRBV19 to TRBJ2-3; D not certain. V was shortened by 2 bases and J by 2 bases, with 11 bases between the two germline ends. The CDR3 has 15 amino acids. Germline CDR1 LNHDA, CDR2 SQIVND (reference sequence).

This clonotype was found many times. The rearrangement uses TRBV12-3 or TRBV12-4 and TRBJ2-3, with D possibly matching TRBD2 (5 bases). Trimming took off 4 bases at V and 3 bases at J, with 8 bases between the two ends. This CDR3 is 13 amino acids long. The CDR3 nucleotides read TGTGCCAGCAGTTCGGACTTGACAGATACGCAGTATTTT. Its protein is CASSSDLTDTQYF.

The chain joins TRBV7-9 to TRBJ2-7, with a weak D call TRBD1 (5 bases). The CDR3 runs 13 residues. Germline CDR1 and CDR2: SEHNR and FQNEAQ (reference sequence). Trimming removed 4 bases at V and 2 bases at J, with 9 bases between. The DNA of the CDR3 is TGTGCCAGCAGCTCGGACACCGCCTACGAGCAGTACTTC. This encodes CASSSDTAYEQYF.

This clonotype has a handful of counts. The chain employs TRBV11-1 and TRBJ2-1; 8 bases are a match to TRBD1. CDR1 SGHAT and CDR2 FQDESV come from the germline V gene (reference sequence). Trimming at V came to 5 bases and at J to 2 bases, leaving 17 bases not matched to a gene. The CDR3 length is 19 residues. The CDR3 here is CASSPDRELAGVAYNEQFF. The CDR3 coding sequence is TGTGCCAGCAGCCCGGACAGGGAACTTGCCGGTGTTGCCTACAATGAGCAGTTCTTC.

This clonotype has more than one count but fewer than ten. The chain uses TRBV4-2 and TRBJ2-7; 12 nucleotides match TRBD2. V was pared by 6 bases and J by 5 bases, with 5 bases of the junction left unmatched. CDR1 LGHNA and CDR2 YNFKEQ come from the germline V gene. The CDR3 is 14 residues long. The CDR3 bases are TGTGCCAGCAGTCCCTGGACTAGCGGGGACGAGCAGTACTTC. It specifies CASSPWTSGDEQYF.

In its sample, this clonotype was seen many times. The gene calls are TRBV29-1 and TRBJ2-1; 8 nucleotides match TRBD2. With V trimmed by 6 bases and J by 9 bases, 4 bases remained unmatched. The CDR3 is 11 amino acids. Per germline, CDR1 SQVTM and CDR2 ANQGSEA. CDR3 protein: CSVAGEGEQFF. In DNA form, the CDR3 reads TGCAGCGTAGCGGGAGAAGGTGAGCAGTTCTTC.

This chain connects TRBV4-3 to TRBJ2-3; either TRBD1 or TRBD2 may fit D (5 bases each). The germline CDR1 and CDR2 sequences are LGHNA and YSLEER. V shed 0 bases and J shed 5 bases, with 12 bases lying between them. The CDR3 sequence is 15 residues long. DNA for the CDR3: TGCGCCAGCAGCCAAGATTGGGACCTACTAGATACGCAGTATTTT. It yields the protein CASSQDWDLLDTQYF.

J is TRBJ2-5 and V is TRBV11-2; D is unclear. Germline V gene sequence: CDR1 SGHAT, CDR2 FQNNGV. Between the trimmed V and J ends, which lost 0 bases and 0 bases, there was a span of 8 bases. The CDR3 contains 15 residues. CDR3: CASSLDQLHQETQYF. For the CDR3, the DNA is TGTGCCAGCAGCTTAGATCAGTTGCACCAAGAGACCCAGTACTTC.

This clonotype was recorded a few times. This rearrangement joins TRBV4-1 to TRBJ1-2; D is unresolved. In germline, CDR1 is MGHRA, CDR2 YSYEKL. The germline V and J ends were trimmed by 0 bases and 1 base, with 12 bases remaining between them. The CDR3 covers 16 residues. The DNA for the CDR3 is TGCGCCAGCAGCCAAGATTTAACAGAAAATAACTATGGCTACACCTTC. It is translated as CASSQDLTENNYGYTF.

The chain couples TRBV11-2 to TRBJ1-1, with unresolved D. Trimming took off 7 bases at V and 8 bases at J, with 20 bases between the two ends. The CDR3 sequence is 14 residues long. Germline V CDR1 and CDR2: SGHAT, FQNNGV. The CDR3 loop reads CASNPPVGRTEAFF. The CDR3 DNA reads as TGTGCCAGCAACCCCCCCGTCGGCAGGACCGAAGCTTTCTTT.

Only a few counts were recorded for this clonotype. This chain joins TRBV14 and TRBJ2-1; D perhaps matches TRBD2 (6 bases). The CDR3 runs to 14 residues. Germline V gene sequence: CDR1 SGHDN, CDR2 FVKESK. Between the trimmed V and J ends, which lost 1 base and 12 bases, there was a span of 16 bases. The CDR3 coding sequence is TGTGCCAGCAGCCAAGGGACTACCGTCCTTGGGCAGTTCTTC. The encoded protein is CASSQGTTVLGQFF.

This sequence joins TRBV6-1 and TRBJ1-4; 7 bases match TRBD1. The germline CDR1 and CDR2 sequences are MNHNS and SASEGT. This CDR3 has 15 residues. V shed 5 bases and J 5 bases; nucleotides not matched to a gene: 8. CDR3 in amino acids: CASSRPGQSNEKLFF. The CDR3 DNA reads TGTGCCAGCAGTCGACCGGGACAGTCCAATGAAAAACTGTTTTTT.

The gene calls are TRBV20-1 and TRBJ2-1; TRBD1 agrees at 7 bases. J was trimmed by 5 bases and V by 6 bases; bases with no gene match: 7. CDR3 length equals 13 residues. Germline assignment: CDR1 DFQATT and CDR2 SNEGSKA (reference sequence). The CDR3 here is CSAKETGNNEQFF. CDR3 in DNA: TGCAGTGCCAAGGAGACAGGGAACAATGAGCAGTTCTTC.

This clonotype has more than one count but fewer than ten. The chain is built from TRBV27 and TRBJ2-3; 11 nucleotides align to TRBD2. The CDR3 is 16 amino acids. Germline V lookup: CDR1 MNHEY, CDR2 SMNVEV (reference sequence). Trimming cost V 5 bases and J 4 bases; bases outside gene matches: 8. The CDR3 spells CASSPHSGRASDTQYF. CDR3 DNA sequence: TGTGCCAGCAGTCCCCATAGCGGGAGGGCGTCAGATACGCAGTATTTT.

In its sample, this clonotype was seen a few times. The rearrangement uses TRBV27 and TRBJ2-5; the D gene is possibly TRBD1 (6 bases). In germline, CDR1 is MNHEY, CDR2 SMNVEV (reference sequence). The CDR3 consists of 12 residues. The V end was cut by 5 bases, the J end by 2 bases, with 6 bases between. For the CDR3, the DNA is TGTGCCAGCAGTACAGGGCAAGAGACCCAGTACTTC. Translation gives CASSTGQETQYF.

This clonotype turned up a few times. The gene calls are TRBV5-1 and TRBJ2-5, with 9 bases identical to TRBD1. Looked up from germline, CDR1 is SGHRS and CDR2 is YFSETQ. Trimming removed 4 bases from V and 1 base from J; junction bases left unmatched: 5. CDR3 length: 15 residues. The CDR3: CASSKTGGPQETQYF. The CDR3 DNA sequence: TGCGCCAGCAGCAAAACAGGGGGCCCCCAAGAGACCCAGTACTTC.

This clonotype was found many times. The rearrangement uses TRBV12-3 or TRBV12-4 and TRBJ2-5, with D tentatively TRBD1 (6 bases). Trimming stripped 3 bases from V and 1 base from J, with 9 bases between. This CDR3 is built from 14 residues. CDR3 sequence: CASSFSGAQETQYF. CDR3 nucleotide sequence: TGTGCCAGCAGTTTTTCAGGGGCCCAAGAGACCCAGTACTTC.

This chain joins TRBV11-3 and TRBJ2-7; TRBD2 is a possible D gene (5 bases). The CDR3 extends over 14 amino acids. V shed 6 bases and J shed 5 bases, with 17 bases lying between them. Germline V lookup: CDR1 SGHNT, CDR2 YENEEA. The CDR3 nucleotides read TGTGCCAGCAGAGAGGGCCTTGAGTCGAACGAGCAGTACTTC. Translating gives CASREGLESNEQYF.

The V call is TRBV7-2, the J call TRBJ2-2; 9 nucleotides match TRBD2. The germline V gene encodes CDR1 SGHTA and CDR2 FQGNSA. Germline trimming cut 3 bases from V and 2 bases from J; bases unmatched to any gene: 10. This CDR3 comprises 18 residues. The CDR3 DNA follows: TGTGCCAGCAGCTTCGCCTTAAGTAGCGGGAGCAACACCGGGGAGCTGTTTTTT. Amino acids: CASSFALSSGSNTGELFF.

This clonotype has more than one count but fewer than ten. This rearrangement joins TRBV4-1 to TRBJ2-3; TRBD2 agrees at 11 bases. CDR1 is MGHRA, CDR2 YSYEKL, per germline. V was clipped by 3 bases and J by 9 bases; unmatched bases: 11. The CDR3 totals 16 residues. CDR3 protein: CASSQDVAGGTPTQYF. The DNA for the CDR3 is TGCGCCAGCAGCCAGGACGTAGCGGGAGGGACTCCAACGCAGTATTTT.